Given below is one TCR beta chain in context. Antigen specificity is unknown. Clones were read by immunoSEQ multiplex PCR, and TCRdb kept only the in-frame ones, dropping some. The sample lists more than 2 million clones, around 95% occurring once. These data are taken from a study of shared clonotypes between healthy human individuals. Study details: Two female and a few male donors aged 18 to 49 were enrolled. Regarding the study as a whole: Clonotype sharing among donors was thought likely to change with sequencing depth.

Investigators divided CD4+ cells into CD45RA+ naive and CD45RA-negative memory subsets. Germline values: CDR1 MGHRA, CDR2 YSYEKL. The CDR3 totals 15 residues. V lost 7 bases and J lost 9; bases outside the gene matches: 9. The sequenced sample consisted of naive CD4+ T cells sorted from blood. Regarding subset: CD45RA+ positively selected. V gene TRBV4-1 combines with J gene TRBJ1-6, with 10 nucleotides matching TRBD1. This clonotype originated in a man aged 18 to 30 in good health. The CDR3 protein is CASTLGTGVTSPLHF. CDR3 bases: TGCGCCAGCACCCTCGGGACAGGGGTTACTTCACCCCTCCACTTT.